These 21 T cell receptor beta chains came from one sample sequenced in a study of blood T cell repertoires in COVID-19 (dated by TCRdb to the early 2020s). The library was generated by the immunoSEQ multiplex PCR assay. In its TCRdb copy, this immuneACCESS table keeps in-frame sequences only and misses some clones. Where compared with another copy, unresolved V genes explain less than half of these, and the others have no known cause. For this sample the table gives a few hundred thousand clones, of which under 95% were detected only once. The ten largest clones take up roughly 18% of the sample. Sequenced input: PBMCs or T cells enriched from blood (not recorded which). These receptors were collected from a woman aged 25 to 39 who had recovered from COVID-19.

CDR3 bases: TGTGCCAGCAGTTTGGCGTTCACCGGGAGCCTCACAGATACGCAGTATTTT. This gives the protein CASSLAFTGSLTDTQYF. The rearrangement links TRBV28 to TRBJ2-3, with D perhaps TRBD2 (6 bases). The CDR3 totals 17 residues. V lost 3 bases and J 2 bases, leaving 18 bases between the germline ends. CDR1 MDHEN and CDR2 SYDVKM come from the germline V gene.

The chain links TRBV9 to TRBJ1-6; D possibly corresponds to TRBD1 (6 bases). The germline V gene encodes CDR1 SGDLS and CDR2 YYNGEE. The ends were cut back, 4 bases at V and 6 bases at J, with 8 bases in the middle. The CDR3 has 13 residues. The CDR3 sequence is CASSRDTNSPLHF. Written as DNA, the CDR3 is TGTGCCAGCAGCCGGGACACTAATTCACCCCTCCACTTT.

Only a few counts were recorded for this clone. This chain uses TRBV3-1 (or the pseudogene TRBV3-2) with TRBJ2-7, with D possibly matching TRBD1 (5 bases). Germline V gene sequence: CDR1 LGHDT, CDR2 YNNKEL (reference sequence). This CDR3 has 12 residues. V lost 5 bases, J lost 4 bases, and 9 bases lay in between. The CDR3 DNA follows: TGTGCCAGCAGCTCCAGGGTGTACGAGCAGTACTTC. It specifies CASSSRVYEQYF.

The table lists this clone with a few counts. The chain recombines TRBV7-9 with TRBJ2-2, with TRBD1 matching 8 bases. The germline V gene encodes CDR1 SEHNR and CDR2 FQNEAQ (reference sequence). Trimming at V came to 0 bases and at J to 0 bases, leaving 3 bases not matched to a gene. This CDR3 has 17 residues. The CDR3 DNA reads TGTGCCAGCAGCTTAGCGAGGGACAGGCCGAACACCGGGGAGCTGTTTTTT. As protein: CASSLARDRPNTGELFF.

This clone has a handful of counts. The rearrangement links TRBV27 to TRBJ2-7; TRBD1 matches at 10 bases. Trimming cost V 4 bases and J 4 bases; bases outside gene matches: 4. Germline V gene lookup returns CDR1 MNHEY and CDR2 SMNVEV (reference sequence). This CDR3 is built from 14 residues. The CDR3, as DNA: TGTGCCAGCAGTTCGGGACAGGGGTTTTACGAGCAGTACTTC. It is translated as CASSSGQGFYEQYF.

The chain couples TRBV5-4 to TRBJ2-1; the match to TRBD1 covers 8 bases. CDR3 length equals 17 residues. Germline V gene data show CDR1 as SGHNT and CDR2 as YYREEE (reference sequence). V shed 2 bases and J 1 base; nucleotides not matched to a gene: 8. CDR3 nucleotides: TGTGCCAGCAGCTTAGGTTGGCAGGGGGCGTCCTACAATGAGCAGTTCTTC. This translates into CASSLGWQGASYNEQFF.

J is TRBJ1-3 and V is TRBV5-1; D remains ambiguous. CDR1 SGHRS and CDR2 YFSETQ come from the germline V gene. The CDR3 runs to 15 residues. The germline V and J ends were trimmed by 2 bases and 4 bases, with 13 bases remaining between them. The CDR3 is CASSFSGETGNTIYF. As DNA, the CDR3 is TGCGCCAGCAGCTTTAGTGGGGAGACAGGAAACACCATATATTTT.

V gene TRBV9 combines with J gene TRBJ2-5; 7 bases match TRBD2. This CDR3 comprises 15 residues. CDR1 SGDLS and CDR2 YYNGEE come from the germline V gene. Unmatched junction bases numbered 10, after V lost 3 bases and J lost 5 bases. The CDR3 DNA reads as TGTGCCAGCAGCGGAGGGAGGGGCGCATCGGAGACCCAGTACTTC. Amino acids: CASSGGRGASETQYF. The whole variable domain, filled in from reference TRBV9 and TRBJ2-5, reads DSGVTQTPKHLITATGQRVTLRCSPRSGDLSVYWYQQSLDQGLQFLIQYYNGEERAKGNILERFSAQQFPDLHSELNLSSLELGDSALYFCASSGGRGASETQYFGPGTRLLVL.

This chain links TRBV27 with TRBJ1-2; 7 bases fit TRBD1. The germline gives CDR1 MNHEY, CDR2 SMNVEV (reference sequence). The V segment lost 6 bases and the J segment 6 bases; nucleotides outside the gene matches: 7. This CDR3 comprises 13 residues. The CDR3 reads CASSTDRDHGYTF. The CDR3 bases are TGTGCCAGCAGCACAGACAGGGACCATGGCTACACCTTC.

This chain links TRBV27 with TRBJ2-1, with 9 bases fitting TRBD2. The CDR3 totals 14 residues. The ends lost 3 bases at V and 3 bases at J; junction bases unmatched: 0. Germline V gives CDR1 MNHEY, CDR2 SMNVEV (reference sequence). The CDR3 coding sequence is TGTGCCAGCAGTTTTAGCGGGAGCTACAATGAGCAGTTCTTC. It is translated as CASSFSGSYNEQFF.

The chain has TRBV15 and TRBJ1-5; 7 nucleotides align to TRBD1. The CDR3 runs to 14 residues. Losses at the gene ends were 0 bases for V and 7 bases for J; bases not matched to a gene: 3. CDR1 and CDR2 (germline): LNHNV, YYDKDF (reference sequence). CDR3 loop: CATSRDQGGQPQHF. CDR3 bases: TGTGCCACCAGCAGAGATCAGGGGGGACAGCCCCAGCATTTT. The full variable domain, its missing parts supplied by reference TRBV15 and TRBJ1-5, is DAMVIQNPRYQVTQFGKPVTLSCSQTLNHNVMYWYQQKSSQAPKLLFHYYDKDFNNEADTPDNFQSRRPNTSFCFLDIRSPGLGDTAMYLCATSRDQGGQPQHFGDGTRLSIL.

This clone was counted at least ten times. This chain connects TRBV29-1 to TRBJ2-7; 8 bases map to TRBD1. Germline lookup yields CDR1 SQVTM and CDR2 ANQGSEA. There are 14 residues in the CDR3. Germline trimming cut 2 bases from V and 2 bases from J; bases unmatched to any gene: 5. The CDR3 here is CSVEPGQAPYEQYF. In DNA, the CDR3 is TGCAGCGTTGAACCGGGACAGGCCCCCTACGAGCAGTACTTC.

In this sample, this clone turned up once. The rearrangement joins TRBV4-1 to TRBJ2-1, with 10 bases fitting TRBD1. This CDR3 is 15 amino acids long. With 6 bases clipped from V and 2 bases from J, the junction kept 4 bases outside the gene matches. Germline V lookup: CDR1 MGHRA, CDR2 YSYEKL. The CDR3 spells CASRPGQGPYNEQFF. DNA of the CDR3: TGCGCCAGCAGACCGGGACAGGGGCCCTACAATGAGCAGTTCTTC.

The V and J genes are TRBV7-9 and TRBJ1-6; D unclear. V shed 1 base and J shed 5 bases, with 6 bases lying between them. Germline V gene lookup returns CDR1 SEHNR and CDR2 FQNEAQ (reference sequence). The CDR3 consists of 14 residues. In nucleotides, the CDR3 is TGTGCCAGCAGCTTAGATAGCCATAATTCACCCCTCCACTTT. As protein: CASSLDSHNSPLHF.

CDR3 amino acids: CASSFSSGRYNEQFF. CDR3 coding DNA: TGTGCCAGCAGCTTCTCTAGCGGCCGCTACAATGAGCAGTTCTTC. The V call is TRBV7-2, the J call TRBJ2-1; 7 bases map to TRBD2. This CDR3 has 15 amino acids. The ends lost 3 bases at V and 3 bases at J; junction bases unmatched: 5. Germline assignment: CDR1 SGHTA and CDR2 FQGNSA.

About this clone: One end of the junction does not line up with germline, which may come from a read error. The chain combines TRBV7-9 with TRBJ2-1, with a tentative D call TRBD1 (6 bases). Germline lookup yields CDR1 SEHNR and CDR2 FQNEAQ (reference sequence). This CDR3 has 11 amino acids. This CDR3 reads CASNLQGEQFF. Written as DNA, the CDR3 is TGTGCCAGCAACTTACAGGGAGAGCAGTTCTTC.

This clone was observed a single time. The V call is TRBV6-5, the J call TRBJ1-2; 8 bases agree with TRBD1. This CDR3 contains 15 residues. The germline CDR1 and CDR2 sequences are MNHEY and SVGAGI. The ends lost 4 bases at V and 5 bases at J; junction bases unmatched: 9. CDR3 amino acids: CASSFSGQGRYGYTF. The CDR3 DNA reads TGTGCCAGCAGTTTCTCCGGACAGGGACGGTATGGCTACACCTTC.

V and J are TRBV27 and TRBJ2-2; D is perhaps TRBD2 (6 bases). Germline values: CDR1 MNHEY, CDR2 SMNVEV (reference sequence). The CDR3 length is 13 residues. V gave up 5 bases and J gave up 4 bases, with 8 bases separating them. The CDR3 nucleotides read TGTGCCAGCAGTCAGACTAGCACCGGGGAGCTGTTTTTT. It is translated as CASSQTSTGELFF.

This chain uses TRBV9 with TRBJ1-1; unclear D gene. The CDR3 consists of 13 residues. Germline V lookup: CDR1 SGDLS, CDR2 YYNGEE. Trimming removed 0 bases from V and 5 bases from J, with 8 bases in between. As DNA, the CDR3 is TGTGCCAGCAGCGTAGACAGTATTACTGAAGCTTTCTTT. It is translated as CASSVDSITEAFF.

The chain couples TRBV19 to TRBJ1-2; 10 bases align to TRBD1. V shed 8 bases and J 8 bases; nucleotides not matched to a gene: 11. The CDR3 consists of 14 residues. Germline assignment: CDR1 LNHDA and CDR2 SQIVND (reference sequence). The chain's CDR3 is CASSNSGQGIGYTF. The CDR3 region has the DNA TGTGCCAGTTCCAACTCGGGACAGGGGATCGGCTACACCTTC.

The chain links TRBV6-5 to TRBJ1-2, with D unclear. The V end lost 7 bases, the J end lost 6 bases, and 15 bases lay between the germline ends. The CDR3 totals 13 residues. The V gene's germline CDR1 is MNHEY and CDR2 SVGAGI. The DNA of the CDR3 is TGTGCCAGCACAGTGGCGCCGGAGGATGGCTACACCTTC. It yields the protein CASTVAPEDGYTF.